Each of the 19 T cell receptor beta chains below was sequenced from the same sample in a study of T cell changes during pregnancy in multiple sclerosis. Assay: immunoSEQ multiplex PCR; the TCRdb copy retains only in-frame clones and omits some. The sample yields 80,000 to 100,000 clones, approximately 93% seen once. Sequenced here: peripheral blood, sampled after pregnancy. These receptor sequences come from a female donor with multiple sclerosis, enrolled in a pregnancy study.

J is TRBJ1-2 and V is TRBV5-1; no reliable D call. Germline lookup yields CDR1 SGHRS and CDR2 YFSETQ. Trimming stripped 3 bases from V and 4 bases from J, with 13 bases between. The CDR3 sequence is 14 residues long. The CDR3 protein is CASSSWTGSYGYTF. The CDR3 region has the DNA TGCGCCAGCAGCTCCTGGACTGGCTCCTATGGCTACACCTTC.

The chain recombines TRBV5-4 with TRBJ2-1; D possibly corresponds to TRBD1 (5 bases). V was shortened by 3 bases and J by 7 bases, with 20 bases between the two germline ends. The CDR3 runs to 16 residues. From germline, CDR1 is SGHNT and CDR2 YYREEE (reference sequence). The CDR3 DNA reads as TGTGCCAGCAGCTGGGGCAGGGCATCTACCCCAAATGAGCAGTTCTTC. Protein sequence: CASSWGRASTPNEQFF.

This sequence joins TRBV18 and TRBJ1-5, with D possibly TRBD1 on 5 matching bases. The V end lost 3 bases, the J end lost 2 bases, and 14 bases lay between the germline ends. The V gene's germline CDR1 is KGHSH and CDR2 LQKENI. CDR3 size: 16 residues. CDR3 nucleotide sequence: TGTGCCAGCTCACCTTCTGATGCAGGGCGCAATCAGCCCCAGCATTTT. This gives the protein CASSPSDAGRNQPQHF.

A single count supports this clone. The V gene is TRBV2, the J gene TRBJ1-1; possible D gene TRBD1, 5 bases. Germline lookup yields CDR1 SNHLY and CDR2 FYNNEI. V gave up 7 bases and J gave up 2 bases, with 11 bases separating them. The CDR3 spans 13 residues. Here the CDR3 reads CASTLGGNTEAFF. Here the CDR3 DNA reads TGTGCCAGCACCCTGGGGGGAAACACTGAAGCTTTCTTT.

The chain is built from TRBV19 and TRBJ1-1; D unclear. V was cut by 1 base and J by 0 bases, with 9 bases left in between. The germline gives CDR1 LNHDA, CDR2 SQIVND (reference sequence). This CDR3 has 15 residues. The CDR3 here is CASSIGAIMNTEAFF. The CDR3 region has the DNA TGTGCCAGTAGTATAGGCGCAATCATGAACACTGAAGCTTTCTTT.

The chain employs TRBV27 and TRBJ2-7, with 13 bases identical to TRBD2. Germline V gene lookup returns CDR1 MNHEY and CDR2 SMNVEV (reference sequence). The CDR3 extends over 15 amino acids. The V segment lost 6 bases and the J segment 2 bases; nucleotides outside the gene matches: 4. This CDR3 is CASSIGTSGTYEQYF. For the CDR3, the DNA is TGTGCCAGCAGCATCGGGACTAGCGGGACCTACGAGCAGTACTTC.

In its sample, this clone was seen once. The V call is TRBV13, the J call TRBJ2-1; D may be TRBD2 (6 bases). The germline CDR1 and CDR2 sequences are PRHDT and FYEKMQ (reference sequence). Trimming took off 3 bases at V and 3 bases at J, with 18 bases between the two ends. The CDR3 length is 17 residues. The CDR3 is CASSLDTAGSYYNEQFF. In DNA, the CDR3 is TGTGCCAGCAGCTTGGACACGGCGGGATCCTACTACAATGAGCAGTTCTTC.

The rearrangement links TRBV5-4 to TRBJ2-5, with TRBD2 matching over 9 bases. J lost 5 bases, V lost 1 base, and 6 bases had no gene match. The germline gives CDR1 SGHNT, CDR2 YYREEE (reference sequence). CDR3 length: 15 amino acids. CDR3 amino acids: CASSLPAGGGETQYF. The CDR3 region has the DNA TGTGCCAGCAGCTTGCCTGCGGGAGGGGGGGAGACCCAGTACTTC.

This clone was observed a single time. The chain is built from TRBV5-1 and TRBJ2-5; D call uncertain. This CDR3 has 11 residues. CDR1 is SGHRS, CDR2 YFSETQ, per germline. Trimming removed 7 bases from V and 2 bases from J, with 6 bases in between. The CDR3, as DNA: TGCGCCAGCTCCATTCAAGAGACCCAGTACTTC. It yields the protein CASSIQETQYF.

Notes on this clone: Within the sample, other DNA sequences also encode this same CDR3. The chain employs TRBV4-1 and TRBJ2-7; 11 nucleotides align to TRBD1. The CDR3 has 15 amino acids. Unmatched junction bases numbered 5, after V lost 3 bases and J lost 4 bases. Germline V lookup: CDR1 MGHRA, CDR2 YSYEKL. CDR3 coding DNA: TGCGCCAGCAGCCAGGGGGGACAGGGGGGGTACGAGCAGTACTTC. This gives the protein CASSQGGQGGYEQYF.

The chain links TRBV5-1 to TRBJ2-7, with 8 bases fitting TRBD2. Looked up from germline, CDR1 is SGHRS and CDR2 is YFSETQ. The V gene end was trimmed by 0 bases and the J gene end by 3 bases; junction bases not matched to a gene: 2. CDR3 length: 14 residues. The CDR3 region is CASSLGGTSYEQYF. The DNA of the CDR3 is TGCGCCAGCAGCTTGGGCGGGACTAGCTACGAGCAGTACTTC. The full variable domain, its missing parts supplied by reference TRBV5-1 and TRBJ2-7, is KAGVTQTPRYLIKTRGQQVTLSCSPISGHRSVSWYQQTPGQGLQFLFEYFSETQRNKGNFPGRFSGRQFSNSRSEMNVSTLELGDSALYLCASSLGGTSYEQYFGPGTRLTVT.

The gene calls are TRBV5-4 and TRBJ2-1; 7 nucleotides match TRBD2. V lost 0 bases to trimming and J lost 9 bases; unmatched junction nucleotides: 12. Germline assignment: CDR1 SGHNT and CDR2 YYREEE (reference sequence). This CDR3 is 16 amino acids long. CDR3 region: CASSLGGGSGTGEQFF. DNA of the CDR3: TGTGCCAGCAGCTTGGGGGGGGGTAGCGGAACTGGTGAGCAGTTCTTC.

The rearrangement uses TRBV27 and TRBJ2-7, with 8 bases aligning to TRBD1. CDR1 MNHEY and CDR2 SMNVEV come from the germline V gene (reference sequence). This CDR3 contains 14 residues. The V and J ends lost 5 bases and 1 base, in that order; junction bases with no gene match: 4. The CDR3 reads CASSLGQGSYEQYF. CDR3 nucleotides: TGTGCCAGCAGTCTTGGACAGGGTTCCTACGAGCAGTACTTC.

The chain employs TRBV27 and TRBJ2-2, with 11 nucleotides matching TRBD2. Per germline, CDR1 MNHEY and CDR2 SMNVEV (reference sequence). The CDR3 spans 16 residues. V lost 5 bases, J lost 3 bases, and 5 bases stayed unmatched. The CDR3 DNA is TGTGCCAGCAGTACTCTAGCGGGAGGAGACACCGGGGAGCTGTTTTTT. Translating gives CASSTLAGGDTGELFF.

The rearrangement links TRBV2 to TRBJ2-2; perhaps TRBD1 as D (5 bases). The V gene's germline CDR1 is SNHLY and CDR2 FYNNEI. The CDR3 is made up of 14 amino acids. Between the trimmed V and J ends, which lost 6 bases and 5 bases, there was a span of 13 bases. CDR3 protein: CASRGPRGTGELFF. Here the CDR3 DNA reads TGTGCCAGCAGGGGGCCTAGGGGAACCGGGGAGCTGTTTTTT. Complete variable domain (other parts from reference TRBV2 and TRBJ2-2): EPEVTQTPSHQVTQMGQEVILRCVPISNHLYFYWYRQILGQKVEFLVSFYNNEISEKSEIFDDQFSVERPDGSNFTLKIRSTKLEDSAMYFCASRGPRGTGELFFGEGSRLTVL.

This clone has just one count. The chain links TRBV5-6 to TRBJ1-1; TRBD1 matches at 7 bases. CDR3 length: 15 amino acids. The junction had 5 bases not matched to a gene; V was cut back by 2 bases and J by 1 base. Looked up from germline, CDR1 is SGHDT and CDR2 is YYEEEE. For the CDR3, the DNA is TGTGCCAGCAGCTTTACAGGGGTTACGAACACTGAAGCTTTCTTT. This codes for CASSFTGVTNTEAFF.

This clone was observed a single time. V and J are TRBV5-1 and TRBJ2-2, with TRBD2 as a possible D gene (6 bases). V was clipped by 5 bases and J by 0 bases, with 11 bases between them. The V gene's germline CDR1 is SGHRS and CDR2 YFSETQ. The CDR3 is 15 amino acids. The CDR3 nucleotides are TGCGCCAGCAGAAGTGGGAGGACGAACACCGGGGAGCTGTTTTTT. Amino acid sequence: CASRSGRTNTGELFF. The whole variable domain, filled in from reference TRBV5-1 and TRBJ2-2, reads KAGVTQTPRYLIKTRGQQVTLSCSPISGHRSVSWYQQTPGQGLQFLFEYFSETQRNKGNFPGRFSGRQFSNSRSEMNVSTLELGDSALYLCASRSGRTNTGELFFGEGSRLTVL.

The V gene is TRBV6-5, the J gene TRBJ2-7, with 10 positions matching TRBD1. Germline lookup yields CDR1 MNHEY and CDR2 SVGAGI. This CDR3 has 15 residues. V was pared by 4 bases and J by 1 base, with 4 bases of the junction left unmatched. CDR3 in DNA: TGTGCCAGCAGTTCGGACAGGGGGTCATCCTACGAGCAGTACTTC. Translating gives CASSSDRGSSYEQYF.

The CDR3 here is CASSSGTGGQAFF. The CDR3 coding sequence is TGTGCCAGCAGTTCTGGGACAGGGGGCCAAGCTTTCTTT. The J gene is TRBJ1-1, the V gene TRBV6-5; 12 bases map to TRBD1. This CDR3 is 13 amino acids long. CDR1 MNHEY and CDR2 SVGAGI come from the germline V gene. V trimming: 4 bases; J trimming: 9 bases; junction bases outside the gene matches: 3.